A selection of T cell receptor beta chains follows, all from one sample in a study of cytomegalovirus exposure and HLA in healthy donors. Produced via immunoSEQ multiplex PCR; TCRdb's table is partial and in-frame only. The sample shows about 180,000 clones, around 85% of them seen only once. Material for sequencing was PBMCs. The source is a man between 18 and 35 years old in good health and CMV-seropositive. Each CDR3 is given with its conserved first and last residue. Fields, in order: J gene, V gene, D gene, clone size, CDR3 protein, CDR3 DNA. The D gene is left open where the match is weak. The size field is filled for only some rows; it gives once, few, many or a size class.

j_gene: TRBJ1-2
v_gene: TRBV30
d_gene: TRBD1
abundance: .
CDR3aa: CAWSVTGAISYGYTF
CDR3nt: TGTGCCTGGAGTGTAACAGGGGCCATTTCCTATGGCTACACCTTC

j_gene: TRBJ2-3
v_gene: TRBV6-5
d_gene: .
abundance: once
CDR3aa: CASSYRTVSTDTQYF
CDR3nt: TGTGCCAGCAGTTATAGGACAGTTAGCACAGATACGCAGTATTTT

j_gene: TRBJ2-3
v_gene: TRBV7-7
d_gene: TRBD2
abundance: .
CDR3aa: CASSSGLAGGDTQYF
CDR3nt: TGTGCTAGCAGCTCCGGACTAGCGGGGGGGGATACGCAGTATTTT

j_gene: TRBJ2-7
v_gene: TRBV27
d_gene: .
abundance: .
CDR3aa: CASSADTSSYEQYF
CDR3nt: TGTGCCAGCAGTGCCGACACCTCCTCCTACGAGCAGTACTTC

j_gene: TRBJ2-3
v_gene: TRBV28
d_gene: .
abundance: .
CDR3aa: CASSSEAGNTDTQYF
CDR3nt: TGTGCCAGCAGTTCCGAGGCTGGAAACACAGATACGCAGTATTTT

j_gene: TRBJ2-7
v_gene: TRBV28
d_gene: TRBD2
abundance: .
CDR3aa: CASSLFREGRYEQYF
CDR3nt: TGTGCCAGCAGTTTATTCCGGGAGGGGAGATACGAGCAGTACTTC

j_gene: TRBJ2-7
v_gene: TRBV27
d_gene: .
abundance: .
CDR3aa: CASSLNSNYEQYF
CDR3nt: TGTGCCAGCAGTTTAAACAGCAACTACGAGCAGTACTTC

j_gene: TRBJ1-1
v_gene: TRBV15
d_gene: .
abundance: .
CDR3aa: CATSGGGVGTEAFF
CDR3nt: TGTGCCACCAGCGGCGGAGGGGTTGGCACTGAAGCTTTCTTT

j_gene: TRBJ2-2
v_gene: TRBV4-1
d_gene: .
abundance: .
CDR3aa: CASSRFDRDTNTGELFF
CDR3nt: TGCGCCAGCAGCCGATTCGACCGGGACACCAACACCGGGGAGCTGTTTTTT

j_gene: TRBJ2-7
v_gene: TRBV5-1
d_gene: TRBD1
abundance: .
CDR3aa: CASGPGQTNEQYF
CDR3nt: TGCGCCAGCGGTCCGGGACAGACGAACGAGCAGTACTTC

j_gene: TRBJ1-2
v_gene: TRBV6-1
d_gene: TRBD1
abundance: once
CDR3aa: CAITSGQLTYGYTF
CDR3nt: TGTGCCATCACCTCGGGACAGCTGACATATGGCTACACCTTC

j_gene: TRBJ1-1
v_gene: TRBV28
d_gene: .
abundance: .
CDR3aa: CASTTRALGTEAFF
CDR3nt: TGTGCCAGCACCACGAGGGCCCTGGGGACTGAAGCTTTCTTT

j_gene: TRBJ1-1
v_gene: TRBV9
d_gene: .
abundance: .
CDR3aa: CASSVDGTNTEAFF
CDR3nt: TGTGCCAGCAGCGTAGATGGCACGAACACTGAAGCTTTCTTT

j_gene: TRBJ2-3
v_gene: TRBV27
d_gene: TRBD2
abundance: .
CDR3aa: CASSWTSGRAKTDTQYF
CDR3nt: TGTGCCAGCAGTTGGACTAGCGGGAGGGCCAAAACAGATACGCAGTATTTT

j_gene: TRBJ1-4
v_gene: TRBV27
d_gene: .
abundance: once
CDR3aa: CASSSLQGSNEKLFF
CDR3nt: TGTGCCAGCAGTTCTCTCCAGGGTAGTAATGAAAAACTGTTTTTT

j_gene: TRBJ2-1
v_gene: TRBV9
d_gene: TRBD2
abundance: .
CDR3aa: CASSVGGLAELNEQFF
CDR3nt: TGTGCCAGCAGCGTAGGAGGGCTAGCGGAGCTTAATGAGCAGTTCTTC

j_gene: TRBJ1-1
v_gene: TRBV28
d_gene: TRBD1
abundance: few
CDR3aa: CASSPPGQGAQNEAFF
CDR3nt: TGTGCCAGCAGCCCTCCGGGACAGGGGGCGCAAAATGAAGCTTTCTTT

j_gene: TRBJ2-7
v_gene: TRBV27
d_gene: TRBD1
abundance: .
CDR3aa: CASSLTGQGGEQYF
CDR3nt: TGTGCCAGCAGTTTAACAGGACAGGGCGGCGAGCAGTACTTC

j_gene: TRBJ1-1
v_gene: TRBV5-1
d_gene: .
abundance: once
CDR3aa: CASSLGEAREAFF
CDR3nt: TGCGCCAGCAGCTTGGGGGAGGCGCGTGAGGCTTTCTTT

j_gene: TRBJ2-7
v_gene: TRBV7-9
d_gene: TRBD2
abundance: few
CDR3aa: CASRSGTSIPYEQYF
CDR3nt: TGTGCCAGCAGATCCGGGACTAGCATCCCCTACGAGCAGTACTTC

j_gene: TRBJ2-7
v_gene: TRBV7-2
d_gene: .
abundance: .
CDR3aa: CASSTGSPYEQYF
CDR3nt: TGTGCCAGCAGCACGGGATCCCCCTACGAGCAGTACTTC

j_gene: TRBJ1-1
v_gene: TRBV5-8
d_gene: .
abundance: .
CDR3aa: CASSQTGTEAFF
CDR3nt: TGTGCCAGCAGCCAAACAGGGACTGAAGCTTTCTTT

j_gene: TRBJ2-1
v_gene: TRBV7-8
d_gene: .
abundance: .
CDR3aa: CASSPRQGGSYNEQFF
CDR3nt: TGTGCCAGCAGCCCACGACAGGGAGGCTCCTACAATGAGCAGTTCTTC

j_gene: TRBJ2-7
v_gene: TRBV5-6
d_gene: .
abundance: .
CDR3aa: CASSLADSPYEQYF
CDR3nt: TGTGCCAGCAGCTTGGCCGACAGTCCCTACGAGCAGTACTTC

j_gene: TRBJ2-7
v_gene: TRBV28
d_gene: TRBD2
abundance: once
CDR3aa: CATESGSGFSYEQYF
CDR3nt: TGTGCCACCGAGAGCGGTAGCGGGTTTTCCTACGAGCAGTACTTC

j_gene: TRBJ1-6
v_gene: TRBV5-8
d_gene: TRBD1
abundance: .
CDR3aa: CASSFRTGLGTGRNSPLHF
CDR3nt: TGTGCCAGCAGCTTTCGGACAGGGTTGGGGACGGGGAGGAATTCACCCCTCCACTTT

j_gene: TRBJ1-1
v_gene: TRBV4-2
d_gene: .
abundance: .
CDR3aa: CASSHGTRNTEAFF
CDR3nt: TGTGCCAGCAGCCATGGGACAAGGAACACTGAAGCTTTCTTT

j_gene: TRBJ2-7
v_gene: TRBV7-7
d_gene: .
abundance: .
CDR3aa: CASSRGLLQSNEQYF
CDR3nt: TGTGCTAGCAGCCGAGGACTTCTCCAGTCCAACGAGCAGTACTTC

j_gene: TRBJ2-3
v_gene: TRBV5-6
d_gene: .
abundance: once
CDR3aa: CASSFYQGTDTQYF
CDR3nt: TGTGCCAGCAGCTTCTATCAGGGCACAGATACGCAGTATTTT

j_gene: TRBJ1-2
v_gene: TRBV30
d_gene: TRBD1
abundance: .
CDR3aa: CALVNFDRGQGYTF
CDR3nt: TGTGCCTTAGTAAATTTCGACAGGGGGCAGGGCTACACCTTC

j_gene: TRBJ2-2
v_gene: TRBV5-1
d_gene: TRBD2
abundance: .
CDR3aa: CASSLGPRGTGELFF
CDR3nt: TGCGCCAGCAGCTTGGGACCGCGGGGGACCGGGGAGCTGTTTTTT

j_gene: TRBJ1-3
v_gene: TRBV6-1
d_gene: .
abundance: .
CDR3aa: CASTAGNTIYF
CDR3nt: TGTGCCAGCACCGCGGGGAACACCATATATTTT

j_gene: TRBJ1-2
v_gene: TRBV5-1
d_gene: TRBD1
abundance: .
CDR3aa: CASSPSTGGSNYGYTF
CDR3nt: TGCGCCAGCAGCCCATCTACAGGGGGCAGTAACTATGGCTACACCTTC

j_gene: TRBJ2-1
v_gene: TRBV27
d_gene: .
abundance: once
CDR3aa: CASSLGQYNEQFF
CDR3nt: TGTGCCAGCAGTTTAGGACAGTACAATGAGCAGTTCTTC

j_gene: TRBJ1-2
v_gene: TRBV28
d_gene: .
abundance: .
CDR3aa: CASSSGLYYGYTF
CDR3nt: TGTGCCAGCAGTTCCGGACTATACTATGGCTACACCTTC

j_gene: TRBJ2-7
v_gene: TRBV7-8
d_gene: .
abundance: .
CDR3aa: CASSLAGRRSYEQYF
CDR3nt: TGTGCCAGCAGCTTAGCGGGGCGCCGCTCCTACGAGCAGTACTTC

j_gene: TRBJ2-1
v_gene: TRBV6-6
d_gene: .
abundance: .
CDR3aa: CASQPYASSYNEQFF
CDR3nt: TGTGCCAGCCAACCCTATGCGAGCTCCTACAATGAGCAGTTCTTC

j_gene: TRBJ1-1
v_gene: TRBV5-1
d_gene: .
abundance: .
CDR3aa: CASSLWGLTEAFF
CDR3nt: TGCGCCAGCAGCTTGTGGGGCCTCACTGAAGCTTTCTTT

j_gene: TRBJ2-1
v_gene: TRBV6-4
d_gene: TRBD2
abundance: .
CDR3aa: CASSDSLAVSSYNEQFF
CDR3nt: TGTGCCAGCAGTGACTCACTAGCGGTGAGCTCCTACAATGAGCAGTTCTTC

j_gene: TRBJ1-3
v_gene: TRBV6-1
d_gene: TRBD1
abundance: once
CDR3aa: CASSELDRETAGNTIYF
CDR3nt: TGTGCCAGCAGTGAATTGGACAGGGAAACTGCTGGAAACACCATATATTTT

j_gene: TRBJ2-3
v_gene: TRBV9
d_gene: .
abundance: .
CDR3aa: CASSGGGTDTQYF
CDR3nt: TGTGCCAGCAGCGGGGGAGGCACAGATACGCAGTATTTT

j_gene: TRBJ1-1
v_gene: TRBV19
d_gene: TRBD1
abundance: few
CDR3aa: CASRPLDRGTEAFF
CDR3nt: TGTGCCAGTAGACCATTGGACAGGGGCACTGAAGCTTTCTTT

j_gene: TRBJ1-4
v_gene: TRBV6-4
d_gene: TRBD1
abundance: .
CDR3aa: CASTRQGIATNEKLFF
CDR3nt: TGTGCCAGCACTCGACAGGGGATCGCAACTAATGAAAAACTGTTTTTT

j_gene: TRBJ2-7
v_gene: TRBV2
d_gene: TRBD2
abundance: .
CDR3aa: CASSETLAGAYEQYF
CDR3nt: TGTGCCAGCAGTGAAACCCTTGCGGGAGCCTACGAGCAGTACTTC

j_gene: TRBJ2-4
v_gene: TRBV6-1
d_gene: .
abundance: .
CDR3aa: CASSASGLTIAKNIQYF
CDR3nt: TGTGCCAGCAGTGCCTCGGGACTGACGATAGCCAAAAACATTCAGTACTTC

j_gene: TRBJ2-7
v_gene: TRBV4-1
d_gene: TRBD2
abundance: .
CDR3aa: CASSQDRSSGGLGYEQYF
CDR3nt: TGCGCCAGCAGCCAAGATCGGAGTAGCGGGGGGCTGGGGTACGAGCAGTACTTC

j_gene: TRBJ2-2
v_gene: TRBV11-3
d_gene: .
abundance: .
CDR3aa: CASSHLAPTGELFF
CDR3nt: TGTGCCAGCAGCCACTTAGCCCCGACCGGGGAGCTGTTTTTT

j_gene: TRBJ2-7
v_gene: TRBV4-1
d_gene: TRBD1
abundance: .
CDR3aa: CASSQGTGVYEQYF
CDR3nt: TGCGCCAGCAGCCAAGGGACAGGGGTCTACGAGCAGTACTTC

j_gene: TRBJ1-4
v_gene: TRBV9
d_gene: .
abundance: .
CDR3aa: CASSVMEGEKLFF
CDR3nt: TGTGCCAGCAGCGTAATGGAGGGTGAAAAACTGTTTTTT

j_gene: TRBJ2-3
v_gene: TRBV6-4
d_gene: .
abundance: .
CDR3aa: CASSEQGGDTQYF
CDR3nt: TGTGCCAGCAGTGAACAGGGCGGAGATACGCAGTATTTT

j_gene: TRBJ2-7
v_gene: TRBV11-3
d_gene: .
abundance: .
CDR3aa: CASSRAYEQYF
CDR3nt: TGTGCCAGCAGCCGCGCCTACGAGCAGTACTTC

j_gene: TRBJ1-2
v_gene: TRBV6-1
d_gene: TRBD1
abundance: .
CDR3aa: CASGTGAYGYTF
CDR3nt: TGTGCCAGCGGGACAGGAGCCTATGGCTACACCTTC

j_gene: TRBJ1-1
v_gene: TRBV7-9
d_gene: TRBD1
abundance: .
CDR3aa: CASSIDDRAVTEAFF
CDR3nt: TGTGCCAGCAGCATCGACGACAGGGCGGTCACTGAAGCTTTCTTT

j_gene: TRBJ1-1
v_gene: TRBV6-1
d_gene: .
abundance: .
CDR3aa: CASIYSTEAFF
CDR3nt: TGTGCCAGCATCTACAGTACTGAAGCTTTCTTT

j_gene: TRBJ2-7
v_gene: TRBV5-1
d_gene: .
abundance: .
CDR3aa: CASSQTGLSSYEQYF
CDR3nt: TGCGCCAGCAGCCAAACAGGGCTTAGCTCCTACGAGCAGTACTTC